These T cell receptor beta chains were read from a single sample in a study of blood T cells in healthy people across ages. MiXCR was run by TCRdb on the 5' RACE reads, yielding one entry per CDR3 protein. Of approximately 2,000,000 distinct CDR3 sequences in the sample, around 40% were seen once. Material for sequencing was blood. The receptors here all came from a human donor in good health. Each CDR3 is given with its conserved first and last residue. A D gene is named only where the DNA matches it firmly. The size of a clone is reported for some rows only, either as once, few or many, or as a class for expanded clones.

TRBD1 | TRBJ2-7 | TRBV3-1 | . | TGTGCCAGCAGCCAAGCGGACAGGGGCCTCTACGAGCAGTACTTC | CASSQADRGLYEQYF
. | TRBJ2-5 | TRBV6-5 | few | TGTGCCAGCAGTTACTCTCGGGGGACCCAGTACTTC | CASSYSRGTQYF
TRBD1 | TRBJ1-2 | TRBV5-1 | few | TGCGCCAGCAGCCCAATTGGACGGGGACAGAAACCTGGCTACACCTTC | CASSPIGRGQKPGYTF
. | TRBJ2-1 | TRBV7-9 | . | TGTGCCAGCAGCCAACGGGACCGTTGGGAGCAGTTCTTC | CASSQRDRWEQFF
TRBD1 | TRBJ1-4 | TRBV12-3/TRBV12-4 | . | TGTGCCAGCAGAACAGGGGCAACTCCAACTAATGAAAAACTGTTTTTT | CASRTGATPTNEKLFF
. | TRBJ2-1 | TRBV6-5 | few | TGTGCCAGCAGTTACTGGGGTAGGGCGGATGAGCAGTTCTTC | CASSYWGRADEQFF
. | TRBJ2-2 | TRBV12-3/TRBV12-4 | . | TGTGCCAGCAGTTTTGGCTCTGGGGGTAGCGGGGAGCTGTTTTTT | CASSFGSGGSGELFF
TRBD1 | TRBJ2-3 | TRBV20-1 | . | TGCAGTGCTCTACGACAGGGCTTAAGCACAGATACGCGGTATTTT | CSALRQGLSTDTRYF
TRBD2 | TRBJ2-1 | TRBV6-2/TRBV6-3 | . | TGTGCCAGCAGTTACTCCGGGACTAGCGGGGCCTACAATGAGCAGTTCTTC | CASSYSGTSGAYNEQFF
. | TRBJ2-1 | TRBV4-1 | many | TGCGCCAGCAGCCTAGGACCCCCTGGGAATGAGCAGTTCTTC | CASSLGPPGNEQFF
. | TRBJ2-5 | TRBV2 | few | TGTGCCAGCATTGAGGGGGGCGAGGAGACCCAGTACTTC | CASIEGGEETQYF
. | TRBJ2-1 | TRBV7-2 | few | TGTGCCAGCAGCTTATATCCGACGACAGCAAGCAACAACAATGAGCAGTTCTTC | CASSLYPTTASNNNEQFF
. | TRBJ1-2 | TRBV7-2 | . | TGCGCCAGCAGCTTAACTAGTCAGCGGTTCACCTTC | CASSLTSQRFTF
. | TRBJ1-2 | TRBV12-3/TRBV12-4 | . | TGTGCCAGCAGTTTTTCTGGATTGAATGGCTACACCTTC | CASSFSGLNGYTF
. | TRBJ1-1 | TRBV10-3 | . | TGTGCCATCAAAAAACAGATAGAGTACGTTCAAGCTTTCTTT | CAIKKQIEYVQAFF
. | TRBJ2-7 | TRBV20-1 | . | TGCAGTGTCCTTCCCATCGAGGGCTCCTACGAGCAGTACTTC | CSVLPIEGSYEQYF
. | TRBJ2-1 | TRBV5-1 | few | TGCGCCAGCAGCAGGACCCCCGTGGAATTTGAGCAGTTCTTC | CASSRTPVEFEQFF
. | TRBJ1-2 | TRBV20-1 | . | TGCAGTGCCCTCACAGGGATGGATGGCTGCACCTTC | CSALTGMDGCTF
. | TRBJ2-5 | TRBV5-1 | . | TGCGCCAGCAGCCGGGGGTCTGTAGAGACCCAGTACTTC | CASSRGSVETQYF
TRBD1 | TRBJ2-7 | TRBV20-1 | . | TGCAGTGCTGGGGACAGGGATGAGGGCTCCTACGAGCAGTACTTC | CSAGDRDEGSYEQYF
TRBD1 | TRBJ2-1 | TRBV12-3/TRBV12-4 | . | TGTGCCAGCAGTTTAGGGACAGGGGGTGATGAGCAGTTCTTC | CASSLGTGGDEQFF
. | TRBJ1-6 | TRBV9 | few | TGTGCCAGCAGCGTAGCCCCTGATTCGGATTCACCCCTCCACTTT | CASSVAPDSDSPLHF